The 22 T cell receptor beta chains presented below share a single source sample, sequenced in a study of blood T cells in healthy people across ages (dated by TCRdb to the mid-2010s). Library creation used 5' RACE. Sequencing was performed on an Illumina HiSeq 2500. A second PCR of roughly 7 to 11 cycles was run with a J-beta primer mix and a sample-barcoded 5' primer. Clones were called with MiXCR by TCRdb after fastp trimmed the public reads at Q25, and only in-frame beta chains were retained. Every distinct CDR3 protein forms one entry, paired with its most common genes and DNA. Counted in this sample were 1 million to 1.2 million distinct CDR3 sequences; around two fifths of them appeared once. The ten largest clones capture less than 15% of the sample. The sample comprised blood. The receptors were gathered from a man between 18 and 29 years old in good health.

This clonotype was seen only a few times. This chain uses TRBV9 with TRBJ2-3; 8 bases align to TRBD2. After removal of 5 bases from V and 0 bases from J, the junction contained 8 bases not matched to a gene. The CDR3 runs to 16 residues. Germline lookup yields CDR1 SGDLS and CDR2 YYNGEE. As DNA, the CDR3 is TGTGCCAGCAGTCCCCACGGGGGGGCGAGCACAGATACGCAGTATTTT. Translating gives CASSPHGGASTDTQYF.

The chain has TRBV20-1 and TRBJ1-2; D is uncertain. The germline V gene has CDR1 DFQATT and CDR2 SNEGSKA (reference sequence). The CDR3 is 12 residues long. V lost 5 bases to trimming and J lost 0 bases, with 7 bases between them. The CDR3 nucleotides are TGCAGTGCTGGAAGATCTAACTATGGCTACACCTTC. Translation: CSAGRSNYGYTF.

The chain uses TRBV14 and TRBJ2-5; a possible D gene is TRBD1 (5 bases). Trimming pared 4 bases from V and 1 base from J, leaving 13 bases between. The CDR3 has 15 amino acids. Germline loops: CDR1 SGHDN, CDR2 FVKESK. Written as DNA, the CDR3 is TGTGCCAGCAGCCCGCTTGCAGGGCTCCAAGAGACCCAGTACTTC. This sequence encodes CASSPLAGLQETQYF.

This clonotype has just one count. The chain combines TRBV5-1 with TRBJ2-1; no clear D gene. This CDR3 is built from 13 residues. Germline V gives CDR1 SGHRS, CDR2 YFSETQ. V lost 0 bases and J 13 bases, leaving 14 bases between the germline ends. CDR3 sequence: CASSLEVGETQFF. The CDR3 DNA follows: TGCGCCAGCAGCTTGGAGGTAGGAGAGACCCAGTTCTTC.

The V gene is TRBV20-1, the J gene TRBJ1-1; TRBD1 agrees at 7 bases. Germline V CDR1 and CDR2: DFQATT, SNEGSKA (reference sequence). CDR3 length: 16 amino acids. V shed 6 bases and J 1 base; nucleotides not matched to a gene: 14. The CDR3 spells CSAQDQGGAQNTEAFF. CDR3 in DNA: TGCAGTGCCCAGGATCAGGGGGGGGCGCAGAACACTGAAGCTTTCTTT.

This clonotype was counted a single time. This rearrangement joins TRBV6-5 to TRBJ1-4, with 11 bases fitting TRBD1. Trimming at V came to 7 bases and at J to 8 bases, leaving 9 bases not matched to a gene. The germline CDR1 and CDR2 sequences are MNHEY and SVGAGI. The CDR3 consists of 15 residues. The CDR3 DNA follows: TGTGCCAGCACTTCGCCGGGACAGGGGGGCGAAAAACTGTTTTTT. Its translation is CASTSPGQGGEKLFF.

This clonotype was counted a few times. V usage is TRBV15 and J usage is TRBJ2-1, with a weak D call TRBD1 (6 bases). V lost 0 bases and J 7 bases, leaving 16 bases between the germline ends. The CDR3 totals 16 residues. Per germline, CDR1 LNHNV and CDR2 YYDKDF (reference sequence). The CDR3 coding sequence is TGTGCCACCAGCAGAGATAGAACAGGGATCGTAAATGAGCAGTTCTTC. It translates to CATSRDRTGIVNEQFF.

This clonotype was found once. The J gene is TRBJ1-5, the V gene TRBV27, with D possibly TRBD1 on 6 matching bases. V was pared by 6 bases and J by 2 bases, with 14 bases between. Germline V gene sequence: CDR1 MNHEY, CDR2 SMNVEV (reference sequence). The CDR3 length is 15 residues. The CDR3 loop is CASSFFRGRNQPQHF. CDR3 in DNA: TGTGCCAGCAGCTTTTTCCGGGGGCGCAATCAGCCCCAGCATTTT.

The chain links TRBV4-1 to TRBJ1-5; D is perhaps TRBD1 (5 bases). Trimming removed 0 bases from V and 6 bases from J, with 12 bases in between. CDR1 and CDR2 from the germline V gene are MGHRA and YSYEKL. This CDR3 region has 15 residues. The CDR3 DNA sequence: TGCGCCAGCAGCCAAGACGAGGACATGACTCAGCCCCAGCATTTT. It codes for CASSQDEDMTQPQHF.

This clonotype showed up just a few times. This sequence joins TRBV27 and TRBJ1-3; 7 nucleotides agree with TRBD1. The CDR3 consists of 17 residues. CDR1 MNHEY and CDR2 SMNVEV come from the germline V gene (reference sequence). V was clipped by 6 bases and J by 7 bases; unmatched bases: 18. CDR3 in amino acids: CASSKDPGQTVGNTIYF. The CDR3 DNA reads TGTGCCAGCAGCAAGGATCCGGGACAGACCGTTGGGAACACCATATATTTT.

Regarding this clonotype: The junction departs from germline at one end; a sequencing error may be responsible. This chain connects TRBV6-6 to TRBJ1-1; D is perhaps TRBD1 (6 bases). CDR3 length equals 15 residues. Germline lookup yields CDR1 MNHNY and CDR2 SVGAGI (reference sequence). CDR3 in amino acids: CAIRGRTTGDTEALF. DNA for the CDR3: TGTGCCATCCGGGGACGTACCACTGGGGACACTGAAGCTTTATTT.

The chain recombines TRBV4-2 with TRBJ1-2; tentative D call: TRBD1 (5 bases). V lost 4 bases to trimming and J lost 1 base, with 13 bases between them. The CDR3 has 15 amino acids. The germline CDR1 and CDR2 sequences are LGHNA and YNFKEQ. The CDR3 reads CASSPLRRDNYGYTF. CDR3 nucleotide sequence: TGTGCCAGCAGCCCTCTCCGCAGGGATAACTATGGCTACACCTTC.

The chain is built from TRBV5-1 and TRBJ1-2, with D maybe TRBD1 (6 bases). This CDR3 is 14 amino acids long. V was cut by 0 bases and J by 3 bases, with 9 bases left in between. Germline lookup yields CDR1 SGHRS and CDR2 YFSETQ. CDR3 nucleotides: TGCGCCAGCAGCTTGGTTCCAGGGGACTATGGCTACACCTTC. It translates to CASSLVPGDYGYTF. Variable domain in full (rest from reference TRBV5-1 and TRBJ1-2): KAGVTQTPRYLIKTRGQQVTLSCSPISGHRSVSWYQQTPGQGLQFLFEYFSETQRNKGNFPGRFSGRQFSNSRSEMNVSTLELGDSALYLCASSLVPGDYGYTFGSGTRLTVV.

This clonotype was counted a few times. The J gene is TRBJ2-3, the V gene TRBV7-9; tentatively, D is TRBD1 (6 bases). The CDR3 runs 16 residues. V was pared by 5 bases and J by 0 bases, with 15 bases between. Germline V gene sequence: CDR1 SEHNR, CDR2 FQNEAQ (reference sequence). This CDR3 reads CASSPRQASSTDTQYF. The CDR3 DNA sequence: TGTGCCAGCAGCCCCCGACAGGCCTCTAGCACAGATACGCAGTATTTT.

The CDR3 bases are TGTGCCAGCAGCCACGGACGGCAGAGGGCTGAAAAACTGTTTTTT. Translating it yields CASSHGRQRAEKLFF. The V call is TRBV13, the J call TRBJ1-4, with no clear D. Germline CDR1 is PRHDT and CDR2 is FYEKMQ (reference sequence). Trimming stripped 5 bases from V and 7 bases from J, with 17 bases between. CDR3 size: 15 residues. The variable domain in full, with the rest retrieved from reference TRBV13 and TRBJ1-4, is AAGVIQSPRHLIKEKRETATLKCYPIPRHDTVYWYQQGPGQDPQFLISFYEKMQSDKGSIPDRFSAQQFSDYHSELNMSSLELGDSALYFCASSHGRQRAEKLFFGSGTQLSVL.

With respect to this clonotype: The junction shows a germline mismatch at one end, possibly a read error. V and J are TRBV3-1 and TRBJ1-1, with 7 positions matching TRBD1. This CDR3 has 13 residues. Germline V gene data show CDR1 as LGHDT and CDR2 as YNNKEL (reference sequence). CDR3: CAGSQGQAVEAFF. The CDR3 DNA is TGTGCCGGCAGCCAAGGACAGGCCGTAGAAGCTTTCTTT.

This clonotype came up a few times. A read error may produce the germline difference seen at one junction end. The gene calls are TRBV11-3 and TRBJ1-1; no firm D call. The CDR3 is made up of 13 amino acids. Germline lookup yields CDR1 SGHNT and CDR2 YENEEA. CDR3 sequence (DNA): TGTGCCAGCAGCGTAGATTCTCACACTGAAGCTTTCTTT. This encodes CASSVDSHTEAFF.

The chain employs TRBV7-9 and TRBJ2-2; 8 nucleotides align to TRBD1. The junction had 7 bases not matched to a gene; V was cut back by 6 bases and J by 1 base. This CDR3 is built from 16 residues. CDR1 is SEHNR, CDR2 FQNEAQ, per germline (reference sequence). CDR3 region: CASSTRGHGNTGELFF. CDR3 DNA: TGTGCCAGCAGTACCAGGGGGCATGGGAACACCGGGGAGCTGTTTTTT.

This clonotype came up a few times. CDR3 protein: CASSPSPGGSGNEQFF. CDR3 nucleotides: TGTGCCAGCAGCCCCAGCCCTGGGGGTTCTGGAAATGAGCAGTTCTTC. The chain links TRBV7-2 to TRBJ2-1, with D perhaps being TRBD1 or TRBD2 (5 bases each). This CDR3 comprises 16 residues. The germline V and J ends were trimmed by 5 bases and 7 bases, with 21 bases remaining between them. Germline V gene data show CDR1 as SGHTA and CDR2 as FQGNSA.

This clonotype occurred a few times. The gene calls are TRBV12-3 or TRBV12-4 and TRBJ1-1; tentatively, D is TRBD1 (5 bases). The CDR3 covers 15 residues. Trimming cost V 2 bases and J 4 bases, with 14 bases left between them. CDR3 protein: CASSLSFGRGTEAFF. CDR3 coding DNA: TGTGCCAGCAGTTTAAGTTTTGGGAGGGGCACTGAAGCTTTCTTT.

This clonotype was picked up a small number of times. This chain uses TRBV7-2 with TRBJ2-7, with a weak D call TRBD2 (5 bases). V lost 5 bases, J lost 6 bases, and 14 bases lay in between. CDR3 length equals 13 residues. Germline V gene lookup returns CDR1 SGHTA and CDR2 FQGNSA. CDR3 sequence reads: CASSRTRIPEQYF. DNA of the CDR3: TGTGCCAGCAGCCGGACTCGAATCCCCGAGCAGTACTTC.

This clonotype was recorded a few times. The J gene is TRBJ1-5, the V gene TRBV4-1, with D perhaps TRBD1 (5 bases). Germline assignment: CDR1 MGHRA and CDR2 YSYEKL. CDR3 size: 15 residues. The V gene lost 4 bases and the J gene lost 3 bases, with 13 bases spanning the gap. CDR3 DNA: TGCGCCAGCAGCCCGGGACCACTCCCCAATCAGCCCCAGCATTTT. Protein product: CASSPGPLPNQPQHF.